This TCR beta chain originates from a study of OX40 agonist ivuxolimab in advanced cancers. Data came from immunoSEQ multiplex PCR; TCRdb stores just in-frame clones and leaves some out. The sample has roughly 59,000 clones, 85% to 95% seen once. This clone has just one count. Per the germline V gene, CDR1 is SNHLY and CDR2 is FYNNEI. With 1 base removed from V and 2 bases from J, the gap between germline ends came to 5 bases. The CDR3 is 13 amino acids. The source material was CD4+ or CD8+ T cells sorted from blood, sampled in a trial of the OX40 agonist ivuxolimab. The source is an adult with an advanced solid tumor such as melanoma, head and neck, liver or kidney cancer. This sequence joins TRBV2 and TRBJ2-5; D uncertain. CDR3 coding DNA: TGTGCCAGCAGTGAAGGGTTGCAAGAGACCCAGTACTTC. Its protein is CASSEGLQETQYF.